What follows are 26 T cell receptor beta chains derived from one specimen sequenced in a study of T cell changes during pregnancy in multiple sclerosis. Only in-frame clones appear in the TCRdb table, and some are missing; sequencing was by immunoSEQ multiplex PCR. This sample carries 30,000 to 45,000 clones, roughly 93% of them seen once, and the ten largest clones take roughly 0.39%. The input for sequencing was CD4+ T cells from peripheral blood mononuclear cells, taken in the first trimester of pregnancy. The receptors shown here come from a female donor with multiple sclerosis, enrolled in a pregnancy study.

This chain links TRBV14 with TRBJ2-7, with 7 bases matching TRBD2. CDR1 is SGHDN, CDR2 FVKESK, per germline. This CDR3 is built from 15 residues. The junction had 8 bases not matched to a gene; V was cut back by 0 bases and J by 6 bases. CDR3 protein: CASSQDGGVSGEQYF. DNA for the CDR3: TGTGCCAGCAGCCAAGATGGGGGGGTCTCGGGCGAGCAGTACTTC.

The table lists this clone with a count of one. The V call is TRBV5-3, the J call TRBJ2-1; D is ambiguous. TRBV5-3 is an ORF; its function is uncertain. The V gene lost 4 bases and the J gene lost 3 bases, with 26 bases spanning the gap. The CDR3 is 19 residues long. The CDR3 coding sequence is TGTGCCAGAAGCCCATTCAGAATAAAGATCAACCCCGACTACAATGAGCAGTTCTTC. This gives the protein CARSPFRIKINPDYNEQFF.

J is TRBJ1-1 and V is TRBV7-2; TRBD1 is a possible D gene (6 bases). V lost 5 bases and J lost 2, with 18 bases in between. In germline, CDR1 is SGHTA, CDR2 FQGNSA. This CDR3 is 16 amino acids long. CDR3 DNA sequence: TGTGCCAGCAGCCCCCGAGGGGGATGGAGCAACACTGAAGCTTTCTTT. Amino acids: CASSPRGGWSNTEAFF.

The gene calls are TRBV5-1 and TRBJ2-7; a weak D match, TRBD1 (5 bases). Germline V gives CDR1 SGHRS, CDR2 YFSETQ. The V end lost 0 bases, the J end lost 5 bases, and 12 bases lay between the germline ends. This CDR3 spans 14 amino acids. CDR3 protein: CASSLDRRINEQYF. CDR3 bases: TGCGCCAGCAGCTTGGACAGGCGGATCAACGAGCAGTACTTC.

The chain joins TRBV6-6 to TRBJ1-4; D call uncertain. The germline V gene has CDR1 MNHNY and CDR2 SVGAGI (reference sequence). Trimming stripped 0 bases from V and 7 bases from J, with 12 bases between. The CDR3 is made up of 15 amino acids. The CDR3 coding sequence is TGTGCCAGCAGTTACTCAGGCGGGCGGGCTGAAAAACTGTTTTTT. Its translation is CASSYSGGRAEKLFF.

This chain joins TRBV27 and TRBJ2-1, with D perhaps TRBD1 (6 bases). Trimming removed 3 bases from V and 3 bases from J, with 9 bases in between. This CDR3 has 14 amino acids. Germline assignment: CDR1 MNHEY and CDR2 SMNVEV (reference sequence). CDR3 loop: CASSFRGNYNEQFF. The CDR3 region has the DNA TGTGCCAGCAGTTTTAGGGGGAACTACAATGAGCAGTTCTTC.

This chain links TRBV15 with TRBJ2-7; D is perhaps TRBD2 (5 bases). Germline loops: CDR1 LNHNV, CDR2 YYDKDF (reference sequence). Trimming shortened V by 1 base and J by 6 bases, and 13 bases separated the two germline ends. This CDR3 is 14 amino acids long. The CDR3 spells CATSRALEVSEQYF. CDR3 nucleotides: TGTGCCACCAGCAGAGCTCTGGAGGTGAGCGAGCAGTACTTC.

The chain uses TRBV4-2 and TRBJ2-5, with D tentatively TRBD2 (5 bases). With 1 base removed from V and 1 base from J, the gap between germline ends came to 16 bases. CDR3 length equals 17 residues. CDR1 is LGHNA, CDR2 YNFKEQ, per germline. The CDR3 loop reads CASSQVLGLGVQETQYF. Here the CDR3 DNA reads TGTGCCAGCAGCCAAGTTTTGGGTTTGGGAGTCCAAGAGACCCAGTACTTC.

The chain uses TRBV18 and TRBJ1-4; the D is unclear. Germline values: CDR1 KGHSH, CDR2 LQKENI. This CDR3 is 12 amino acids long. The V and J ends lost 4 bases and 8 bases respectively, with 8 bases between them. The CDR3 loop is CASSQVGEKLFF. CDR3 bases: TGTGCCAGCTCACAAGTCGGGGAAAAACTGTTTTTT.

The V call is TRBV7-2, the J call TRBJ2-3, with a tentative D call TRBD1 (5 bases). The CDR3 runs 16 residues. The V end lost 1 base, the J end lost 7 bases, and 18 bases lay between the germline ends. Germline CDR1 is SGHTA and CDR2 is FQGNSA. The CDR3 sequence is CASSLGGQWNANTQYF. CDR3 nucleotide sequence: TGTGCCAGCAGCTTAGGGGGCCAGTGGAACGCTAATACGCAGTATTTT.

The chain links TRBV7-9 to TRBJ2-1, with TRBD1 matching over 7 bases. From germline, CDR1 is SEHNR and CDR2 FQNEAQ (reference sequence). Unmatched junction bases numbered 6, after V lost 5 bases and J lost 2 bases. CDR3 length: 15 amino acids. CDR3 sequence reads: CASSRTGEPYNEQFF. In nucleotides, the CDR3 is TGTGCCAGCAGCCGTACAGGGGAACCCTACAATGAGCAGTTCTTC.

This rearrangement joins TRBV5-1 to TRBJ2-1, with TRBD2 matching 9 bases. Unmatched junction bases numbered 0, after V lost 3 bases and J lost 2 bases. The CDR3 runs 14 residues. Germline V gene lookup returns CDR1 SGHRS and CDR2 YFSETQ. In DNA form, the CDR3 reads TGCGCCAGCAGCTCTAGCGGGACCTACAATGAGCAGTTCTTC. It specifies CASSSSGTYNEQFF.

The chain carries TRBV25-1 and TRBJ2-7; 8 bases are a match to TRBD1. The germline gives CDR1 MGHDK, CDR2 SYGVNS. J gave up 3 bases and V 7 bases, and 11 bases lay outside the gene matches. The CDR3 covers 15 residues. The CDR3 DNA follows: TGTGCCAGCATGGGTCGTAACAGGGGGGACTACGAGCAGTACTTC. Protein product: CASMGRNRGDYEQYF.

The rearrangement joins TRBV25-1 to TRBJ2-3; 9 bases match TRBD2. Trimming removed 5 bases from V and 0 bases from J; junction bases left unmatched: 3. Germline lookup yields CDR1 MGHDK and CDR2 SYGVNS. CDR3 length equals 15 residues. The CDR3 coding sequence is TGTGCCAGCAGTTCTAGCGGGGTTAGCACAGATACGCAGTATTTT. Protein sequence: CASSSSGVSTDTQYF. The full variable domain, rest sourced from reference TRBV25-1 and TRBJ2-3, is EADIYQTPRYLVIGTGKKITLECSQTMGHDKMYWYQQDPGMELHLIHYSYGVNSTEKGDLSSESTVSRIRTEHFPLTLESARPSHTSQYLCASSSSGVSTDTQYFGPGTRLTVL.

This chain connects TRBV9 to TRBJ1-2; no clear D. Germline CDR1 SGDLS, CDR2 YYNGEE. V was pared by 0 bases and J by 4 bases, with 13 bases between. The CDR3 extends over 15 amino acids. CDR3 amino acids: CASSVAEGPGYGYTF. The CDR3 DNA reads TGTGCCAGCAGCGTAGCCGAGGGCCCAGGCTATGGCTACACCTTC.

The chain combines TRBV5-4 with TRBJ2-5, with TRBD2 matching over 10 bases. The CDR3 is 16 residues long. Trimming cost V 4 bases and J 5 bases; bases outside gene matches: 11. Germline V gene data show CDR1 as SGHNT and CDR2 as YYREEE (reference sequence). CDR3 nucleotides: TGTGCCAGCAGCCCCCCCAAGCGGGGGGGCCAGGAGACCCAGTACTTC. Translation gives CASSPPKRGGQETQYF.

The chain employs TRBV18 and TRBJ2-7; 8 bases align to TRBD2. Per the germline V gene, CDR1 is KGHSH and CDR2 is LQKENI. The CDR3 spans 17 residues. V was pared by 5 bases and J by 3 bases, with 15 bases of the junction left unmatched. DNA of the CDR3: TGTGCCAGCTCAGCCTTAATGGCAGCGGGAGTGTTCTACGAGCAGTACTTC. This encodes CASSALMAAGVFYEQYF.

V is TRBV2 and J is TRBJ2-1; D perhaps matches TRBD1 (6 bases). The CDR3 has 15 amino acids. Germline loops: CDR1 SNHLY, CDR2 FYNNEI. V was cut by 4 bases and J by 9 bases, with 19 bases left in between. CDR3 sequence: CASSGGPPRPPEQFF. The CDR3 DNA sequence: TGTGCCAGCAGTGGGGGGCCTCCTCGTCCCCCTGAGCAGTTCTTC.

This chain links TRBV27 with TRBJ1-1, with D possibly TRBD1 on 6 matching bases. From germline, CDR1 is MNHEY and CDR2 SMNVEV (reference sequence). The CDR3 totals 14 residues. V lost 3 bases, J lost 0 bases, and 8 bases lay in between. In DNA form, the CDR3 reads TGTGCCAGCAGTTTTAGGGGGATGAACACTGAAGCTTTCTTT. Translated, it gives CASSFRGMNTEAFF.

The chain couples TRBV7-3 to TRBJ2-1; TRBD2 agrees at 13 bases. CDR3 length: 16 residues. Germline trimming cut 6 bases from V and 7 bases from J; bases unmatched to any gene: 9. Germline CDR1 is SGHTA and CDR2 is FQGTGA. The CDR3 DNA follows: TGTGCCAGCAGAAGTACTAGCGGGGGGGCTGAAAATGAGCAGTTCTTC. It codes for CASRSTSGGAENEQFF. Looking up the rest from reference TRBV7-3 and TRBJ2-1 gives the full variable domain: GAGVSQTPSNKVTEKGKYVELRCDPISGHTALYWYRQSLGQGPEFLIYFQGTGAADDSGLPNDRFFAVRPEGSVSTLKIQRTERGDSAVYLCASRSTSGGAENEQFFGPGTRLTVL.

The chain carries TRBV6-1 and TRBJ2-5, with 9 nucleotides matching TRBD2. The germline CDR1 and CDR2 sequences are MNHNS and SASEGT. The CDR3 runs to 15 residues. V shed 5 bases and J 5 bases; nucleotides not matched to a gene: 9. CDR3 sequence reads: CASSIRLAGMETQYF. The CDR3 nucleotides read TGTGCCAGCAGTATAAGGCTAGCGGGGATGGAGACCCAGTACTTC.

This clone was seen once. This rearrangement joins TRBV2 to TRBJ1-5, with a tentative D call TRBD1 (6 bases). This CDR3 is 15 amino acids long. Germline CDR1 reads SNHLY; CDR2 reads FYNNEI. V lost 6 bases and J lost 2, with 14 bases in between. The CDR3 loop is CASRRGARGNQPQHF. CDR3 nucleotides: TGTGCCAGCAGGCGGGGGGCGCGGGGCAATCAGCCCCAGCATTTT.

The V call is TRBV7-6, the J call TRBJ2-3, with D unresolved. Germline CDR1 and CDR2: SGHVS and FNYEAQ. Trimming cost V 5 bases and J 5 bases, with 17 bases left between them. This CDR3 is 15 amino acids long. The CDR3 loop is CASSPGGRPQDTQYF. CDR3 DNA sequence: TGTGCCAGCAGCCCGGGTGGAAGGCCTCAAGATACGCAGTATTTT.

This clone was observed a single time. The chain couples TRBV28 to TRBJ2-1; the D is unclear. Looked up from germline, CDR1 is MDHEN and CDR2 is SYDVKM. This CDR3 comprises 12 residues. Trimming cost V 1 base and J 5 bases, with 3 bases left between them. This CDR3 reads CASSLYNNEQFF. DNA for the CDR3: TGTGCCAGCAGTTTATATAACAATGAGCAGTTCTTC.

The V gene is TRBV29-1, the J gene TRBJ2-4, with TRBD2 as a possible D gene (6 bases). The CDR3 consists of 14 residues. CDR1 and CDR2 from the germline V gene are SQVTM and ANQGSEA. The V end was cut by 3 bases, the J end by 3 bases, with 12 bases between. In nucleotides, the CDR3 is TGCAGCGTTGAGGGGGGTCTTGACAAAAACATTCAGTACTTC. Protein: CSVEGGLDKNIQYF.

The chain has TRBV5-1 and TRBJ2-3; TRBD1 agrees at 7 bases. Germline CDR1 is SGHRS and CDR2 is YFSETQ. With 7 bases clipped from V and 0 bases from J, the junction kept 5 bases outside the gene matches. The CDR3 runs to 14 residues. This chain's CDR3 is CASGETGSTDTQYF. The CDR3 DNA reads as TGCGCCAGCGGTGAGACAGGGAGCACAGATACGCAGTATTTT. The whole variable domain, filled in from reference TRBV5-1 and TRBJ2-3, reads KAGVTQTPRYLIKTRGQQVTLSCSPISGHRSVSWYQQTPGQGLQFLFEYFSETQRNKGNFPGRFSGRQFSNSRSEMNVSTLELGDSALYLCASGETGSTDTQYFGPGTRLTVL.